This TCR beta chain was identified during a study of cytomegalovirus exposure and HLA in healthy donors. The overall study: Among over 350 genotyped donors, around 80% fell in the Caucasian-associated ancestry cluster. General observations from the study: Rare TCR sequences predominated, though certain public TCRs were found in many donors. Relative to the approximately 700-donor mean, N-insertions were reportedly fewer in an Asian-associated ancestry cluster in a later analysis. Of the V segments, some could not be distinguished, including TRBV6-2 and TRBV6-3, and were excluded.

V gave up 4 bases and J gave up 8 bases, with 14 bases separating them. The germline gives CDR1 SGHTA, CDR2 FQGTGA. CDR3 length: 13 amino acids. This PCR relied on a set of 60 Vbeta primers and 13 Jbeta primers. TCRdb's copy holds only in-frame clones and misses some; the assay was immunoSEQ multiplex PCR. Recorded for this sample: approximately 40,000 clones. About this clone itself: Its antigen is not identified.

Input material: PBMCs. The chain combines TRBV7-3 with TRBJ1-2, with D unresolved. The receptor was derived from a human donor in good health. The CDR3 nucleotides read TGTGCCAGCAGCTCGGACTTCTCGGGGGGCTACACCTTC. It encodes CASSSDFSGGYTF.